This T cell receptor (beta chain) was obtained from a study of OX40 agonist ivuxolimab in advanced cancers. At the level of the study: Treatment of patients was with ivuxolimab, an agonistic anti-OX40 (CD134) antibody. Aged roughly 20 to 79 with a mean of roughly 65 years, they were less than 90% male. Study conclusions and caveats: There were, on average, more expanded clones in CD8+ T cells than in CD4+.

Germline loops: CDR1 GTSNPN, CDR2 SVGIG (reference sequence). There are 15 residues in the CDR3. Here immunoSEQ multiplex PCR was the method, and the copy in TCRdb shows in-frame clones only, minus some. There are roughly 58,000 clones in the sample; about 83% occur only once, and under 0.85% lies in the top ten. On this clone: Its target is unknown. One end of the junction varies from germline; a read error may be responsible.

Sequenced material: CD4+ or CD8+ T cells sorted from blood, taken in a trial of the OX40 agonist ivuxolimab. This chain links TRBV30 with TRBJ2-3; possible D gene TRBD2, 5 bases. This receptor was taken from an adult with an advanced solid tumor such as melanoma, head and neck, liver or kidney cancer. The CDR3 is CAWSATRPGSSTADF. Written as DNA, the CDR3 is TGTGCCTGGAGTGCCACGCGTCCGGGATCATCCACAGCCGATTTT.